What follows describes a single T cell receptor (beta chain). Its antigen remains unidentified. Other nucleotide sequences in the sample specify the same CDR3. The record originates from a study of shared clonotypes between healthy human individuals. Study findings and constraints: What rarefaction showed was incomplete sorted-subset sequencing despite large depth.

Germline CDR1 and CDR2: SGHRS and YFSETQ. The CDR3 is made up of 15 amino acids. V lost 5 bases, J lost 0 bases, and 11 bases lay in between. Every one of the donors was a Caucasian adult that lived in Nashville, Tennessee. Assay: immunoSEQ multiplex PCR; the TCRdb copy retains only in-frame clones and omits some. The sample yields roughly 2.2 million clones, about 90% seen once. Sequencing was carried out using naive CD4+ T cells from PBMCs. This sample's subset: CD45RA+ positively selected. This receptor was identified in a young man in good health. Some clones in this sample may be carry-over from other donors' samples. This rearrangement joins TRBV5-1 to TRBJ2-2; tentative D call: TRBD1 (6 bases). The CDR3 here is CASRTGTANTGELFF. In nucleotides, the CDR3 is TGCGCCAGCAGAACAGGGACGGCGAACACCGGGGAGCTGTTTTTT.